This TCR beta chain was captured in a study of blood T cell repertoires in COVID-19. The assay was immunoSEQ multiplex PCR, and TCRdb's table has in-frame clones only and misses some. The sample contains 200,000 to 250,000 clones, approximately 86% of which appear only once. Germline values: CDR1 SNHLY, CDR2 FYNNEI. The CDR3 is 14 amino acids. V was pared by 6 bases and J by 0 bases, with 9 bases between. This clone was detected only once. The sample comprised peripheral blood. This clonotype was obtained from a woman aged 30 to 39 who had recovered from COVID-19. J is TRBJ2-4 and V is TRBV2; D uncertain. The DNA of the CDR3 is TGTGCCAGCAGCGATAGACTAGCCAAAAACATTCAGTACTTC. Encoded protein: CASSDRLAKNIQYF.